This passage covers 20 T cell receptor beta chains from one sample sequenced in a study of T-cell reconstitution after alpha-beta-depleted transplantation in children. Study-wide findings and caveats: It was newly produced T cells that mostly accounted for T-cell counts and diversity one year after transplant.

These TCRs' antigens remain unknown. Unique molecular identifiers were incorporated into the prepared TCRbeta library. Using its own MiXCR run on the PCR reads, TCRdb lists one record per CDR3 protein. This sample has about 300,000 distinct CDR3 sequences, with over 7% found just once. The input for sequencing was peripheral blood, taken 360 days after TCRalphabeta/CD19-depleted stem cell transplant. These receptors were collected from a female patient younger than 10 who had a stem cell transplant for Fanconi anemia, so the T cells may come from the graft donor.

The J gene is TRBJ1-2, the V gene TRBV19, with no clear D. V shed 3 bases and J shed 7 bases, with 9 bases lying between them. The germline V gene encodes CDR1 LNHDA and CDR2 SQIVND (reference sequence). CDR3 size: 12 residues. In DNA, the CDR3 is TGTGCCAGTAGTATCAGAGCGGGTGGCTACACCTTC. Its translation: CASSIRAGGYTF.

This clonotype has ten or more counts. The rearrangement uses TRBV12-3 or TRBV12-4 and TRBJ1-2; TRBD1 aligns across 7 bases. This CDR3 contains 15 residues. The junction had 9 bases not matched to a gene; V was cut back by 3 bases and J by 5 bases. CDR3 in DNA: TGTGCCAGCAGTTTCTCTGGGACAGAAAGATATGGCTACACCTTC. It yields the protein CASSFSGTERYGYTF.

The table lists this clonotype with many counts. The CDR3 DNA reads as TGTGCCAGCAGTTTATCCCTGACGGGGACTTTCTACGAGCAGTACTTC. Its translation is CASSLSLTGTFYEQYF. This chain uses TRBV27 with TRBJ2-7; D possibly corresponds to TRBD2 (6 bases). Germline-derived CDR1 and CDR2 are MNHEY and SMNVEV (reference sequence). CDR3 size: 16 residues. V lost 0 bases to trimming and J lost 3 bases, with 15 bases between them.

In its sample, this clonotype was seen many times. The rearrangement uses TRBV28 and TRBJ2-3, with 7 bases aligning to TRBD1. The V and J ends lost 6 bases and 2 bases, in that order; junction bases with no gene match: 11. Germline CDR1 and CDR2: MDHEN and SYDVKM. The CDR3 is 16 amino acids. The CDR3, as DNA: TGTGCCAGCAGGTCCCTAAAGGGACAGTACACAGATACGCAGTATTTT. Residues: CASRSLKGQYTDTQYF.

This clonotype came up many times. The chain links TRBV12-3 or TRBV12-4 to TRBJ1-2; possibly TRBD1 for D (5 bases). The V and J ends lost 6 bases and 2 bases respectively, with 19 bases between them. The CDR3 runs to 16 residues. The CDR3 DNA is TGTGCCAGCAGCCGTCAGTCGGGACCCTTGAACTATGGCTACACCTTC. The encoded protein is CASSRQSGPLNYGYTF.

This clonotype occurred many times. CDR3 protein: CASSSLQGAKNIQYF. CDR3 coding DNA: TGTGCCAGCAGTTCACTACAGGGGGCCAAAAACATTCAGTACTTC. The chain couples TRBV28 to TRBJ2-4, with TRBD1 matching over 7 bases. V shed 4 bases and J 1 base; nucleotides not matched to a gene: 4. CDR3 length equals 15 residues. Per the germline V gene, CDR1 is MDHEN and CDR2 is SYDVKM.

This clonotype has more than one count but fewer than ten. The chain is built from TRBV28 and TRBJ1-5; 7 positions match TRBD1. The germline V gene has CDR1 MDHEN and CDR2 SYDVKM. This CDR3 has 15 amino acids. Trimming cost V 2 bases and J 4 bases; bases outside gene matches: 5. CDR3 loop: CASSLSLGQNQPQHF. In DNA form, the CDR3 reads TGTGCCAGCAGTTTAAGCCTGGGACAGAATCAGCCCCAGCATTTT.

V and J are TRBV11-2 and TRBJ2-7; D unclear. V gave up 1 base and J gave up 6 bases, with 7 bases separating them. This CDR3 has 12 amino acids. The germline CDR1 and CDR2 sequences are SGHAT and FQNNGV. CDR3 in amino acids: CASSLGPGEQYV. The CDR3 bases are TGTGCCAGCAGCTTAGGACCGGGCGAGCAGTACGTC.

This clonotype has at least ten counts. The V call is TRBV12-3 or TRBV12-4, the J call TRBJ1-1; D not resolved. The length of the CDR3 is 13 residues. Trimming took 6 bases from V and 9 from J, leaving 17 bases between them. The CDR3 reads CASRPDSGLKAFF. CDR3 bases: TGTGCCAGCAGGCCGGATAGTGGGCTTAAAGCTTTCTTT.

This clonotype was counted at least ten times. The rearrangement links TRBV5-1 to TRBJ2-2; D uncertain. Germline V lookup: CDR1 SGHRS, CDR2 YFSETQ. V was shortened by 0 bases and J by 4 bases, with 10 bases between the two germline ends. The CDR3 length is 15 residues. CDR3: CASSLAPRATGELFF. CDR3 DNA: TGCGCCAGCAGCTTGGCCCCTCGGGCCACCGGGGAGCTGTTTTTT. The full variable domain, with the rest looked up from reference TRBV5-1 and TRBJ2-2, is KAGVTQTPRYLIKTRGQQVTLSCSPISGHRSVSWYQQTPGQGLQFLFEYFSETQRNKGNFPGRFSGRQFSNSRSEMNVSTLELGDSALYLCASSLAPRATGELFFGEGSRLTVL.

Of note for this clonotype: Being one base from a much bigger clone, this may be a read error. The chain is built from TRBV6-4 and TRBJ2-3, with D possibly matching TRBD1 (5 bases). Per the germline V gene, CDR1 is MRHNA and CDR2 is SNTAGT. CDR3 length: 15 residues. The CDR3: CASSDEQVATDTHYF. For the CDR3, the DNA is TGTGCCAGCAGTGACGAACAGGTCGCCACAGATACGCATTATTTT.

This clonotype has at least ten counts. This sequence joins TRBV20-1 and TRBJ1-5; 8 bases fit TRBD1. The CDR3 spans 13 residues. The V and J ends lost 5 bases and 6 bases, in that order; junction bases with no gene match: 6. Germline V CDR1 and CDR2: DFQATT, SNEGSKA (reference sequence). CDR3 in amino acids: CSAGQGISQPQHF. The DNA of the CDR3 is TGCAGTGCTGGACAGGGTATCAGTCAGCCCCAGCATTTT.

The gene calls are TRBV9 and TRBJ2-1, with 8 positions matching TRBD2. The CDR3 loop spans 15 amino acids. The V segment lost 4 bases and the J segment 6 bases; nucleotides outside the gene matches: 9. CDR1 SGDLS and CDR2 YYNGEE come from the germline V gene. As DNA, the CDR3 is TGTGCCAGCAGCTCCCGCGGGGGGTCCCCCAATGAGCAGTTCTTC. Translating it yields CASSSRGGSPNEQFF.

The V and J genes are TRBV7-2 and TRBJ2-2; D is unresolved. The V gene's germline CDR1 is SGHTA and CDR2 FQGNSA. The CDR3 sequence is 15 residues long. The germline V and J ends were trimmed by 2 bases and 2 bases, with 9 bases remaining between them. The CDR3 DNA is TGTGCCAGCAGCTTATGGGTGGTAAACACCGGGGAGCTGTTTTTT. It is translated as CASSLWVVNTGELFF.

Ten or more counts support this clonotype. The genes are TRBV5-1 and TRBJ1-5, with no clear D. This CDR3 contains 14 residues. Trimming cost V 0 bases and J 4 bases, with 8 bases left between them. In germline, CDR1 is SGHRS, CDR2 YFSETQ. The CDR3 here is CASSLEPANQPQHF. In nucleotides, the CDR3 is TGCGCCAGCAGCTTGGAACCGGCGAATCAGCCCCAGCATTTT. Full variable domain (missing parts from reference TRBV5-1 and TRBJ1-5): KAGVTQTPRYLIKTRGQQVTLSCSPISGHRSVSWYQQTPGQGLQFLFEYFSETQRNKGNFPGRFSGRQFSNSRSEMNVSTLELGDSALYLCASSLEPANQPQHFGDGTRLSIL.

This clonotype was picked up many times. This sequence joins TRBV7-9 and TRBJ1-5, with TRBD1 matching over 8 bases. The CDR3 is made up of 16 amino acids. The V gene's germline CDR1 is SEHNR and CDR2 FQNEAQ (reference sequence). Trimming cost V 5 bases and J 0 bases; bases outside gene matches: 6. The DNA for the CDR3 is TGTGCCAGCAGCCTAGGACAGGGCTATAGCAATCAGCCCCAGCATTTT. Translated, it gives CASSLGQGYSNQPQHF.

The chain combines TRBV28 with TRBJ2-7; TRBD2 matches at 8 bases. Germline-derived CDR1 and CDR2 are MDHEN and SYDVKM. This CDR3 is built from 16 residues. Trimming removed 1 base from V and 6 bases from J; junction bases left unmatched: 11. In DNA, the CDR3 is TGTGCCAGCAGTTTATTAACGGGGGGGCGACTTGGCGAGCAGTACTTC. Residues: CASSLLTGGRLGEQYF.

This chain's CDR3 is CASSYTLSGTSNQETQYF. The CDR3 region has the DNA TGTGCCAGCAGTTACACGTTGAGCGGGACAAGCAACCAAGAGACCCAGTACTTC. The chain uses TRBV6-5 and TRBJ2-5; a weak D match, TRBD2 (7 bases). Trimming removed 2 bases from V and 0 bases from J, with 19 bases in between. Germline loops: CDR1 MNHEY, CDR2 SVGAGI. CDR3 length: 18 residues.

The chain is built from TRBV20-1 and TRBJ2-7; unclear D gene. V lost 1 base to trimming and J lost 6 bases, with 16 bases between them. Germline V gives CDR1 DFQATT, CDR2 SNEGSKA (reference sequence). This CDR3 spans 14 amino acids. The CDR3 coding sequence is TGCAGTGCTAGAGTTCTCGACGCGACGGTCGAGCAGTACGTC. It is translated as CSARVLDATVEQYV.

There are many counts of this clonotype. This chain connects TRBV11-1 to TRBJ2-1; 12 bases line up with TRBD2. Germline V gene lookup returns CDR1 SGHAT and CDR2 FQDESV (reference sequence). The trim removed 4 bases at V and 5 bases at J, leaving 12 bases unmatched. CDR3 length equals 18 residues. The CDR3 DNA follows: TGTGCCAGCAGCTCACCTCCCAGACTAGCGGGGGCCCACAATGAGCAGTTCTTC. Protein sequence: CASSSPPRLAGAHNEQFF.